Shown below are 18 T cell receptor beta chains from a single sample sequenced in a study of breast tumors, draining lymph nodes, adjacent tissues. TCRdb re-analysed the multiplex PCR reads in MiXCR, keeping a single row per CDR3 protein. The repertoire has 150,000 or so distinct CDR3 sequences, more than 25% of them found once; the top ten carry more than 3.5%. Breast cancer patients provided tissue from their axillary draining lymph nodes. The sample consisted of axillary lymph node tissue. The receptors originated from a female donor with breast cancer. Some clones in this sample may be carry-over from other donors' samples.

Written as DNA, the CDR3 is TGTGCCAGCAGTGGGGCGGGAACAGGCAGAAAGACCCAGTACTTC. As protein: CASSGAGTGRKTQYF. The rearrangement uses TRBV28 and TRBJ2-5; possible D gene TRBD2, 6 bases. The ends were cut back, 5 bases at V and 6 bases at J, with 19 bases in the middle. This CDR3 region has 15 residues. Germline CDR1 and CDR2: MDHEN and SYDVKM.

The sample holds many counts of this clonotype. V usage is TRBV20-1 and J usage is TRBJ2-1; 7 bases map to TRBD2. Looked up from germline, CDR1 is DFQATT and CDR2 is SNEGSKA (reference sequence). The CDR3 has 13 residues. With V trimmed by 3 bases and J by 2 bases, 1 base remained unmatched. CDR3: CSASGGTYNEQFF. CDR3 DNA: TGCAGTGCTAGCGGGGGGACCTACAATGAGCAGTTCTTC.

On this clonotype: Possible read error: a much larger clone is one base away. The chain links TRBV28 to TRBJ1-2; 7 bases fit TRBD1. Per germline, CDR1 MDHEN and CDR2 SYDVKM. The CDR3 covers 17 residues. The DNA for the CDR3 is TGTGCCAGCAGTTTACAAGGACAGGCGAGGGGTAACTATGGCCACACCTTC. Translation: CASSLQGQARGNYGHTF.

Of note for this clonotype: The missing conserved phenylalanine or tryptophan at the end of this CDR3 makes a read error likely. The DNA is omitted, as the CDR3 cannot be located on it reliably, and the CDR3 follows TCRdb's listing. CDR3 in amino acids: CASSPQPGTGGRPKTS. This chain connects TRBV19 to TRBJ2-5; the DNA was not used to check the table's D call, TRBD1. The CDR3 spans 16 residues, counting both ends. Germline CDR1 reads LNHDA; CDR2 reads SQIVND (reference sequence).

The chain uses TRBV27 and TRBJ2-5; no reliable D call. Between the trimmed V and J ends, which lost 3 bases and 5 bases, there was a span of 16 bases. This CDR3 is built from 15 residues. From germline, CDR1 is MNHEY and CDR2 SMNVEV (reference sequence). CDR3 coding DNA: TGTGCCAGCAGTTTCCTTAGGGTTGGGAATGAGACCCAGTACTTC. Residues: CASSFLRVGNETQYF.

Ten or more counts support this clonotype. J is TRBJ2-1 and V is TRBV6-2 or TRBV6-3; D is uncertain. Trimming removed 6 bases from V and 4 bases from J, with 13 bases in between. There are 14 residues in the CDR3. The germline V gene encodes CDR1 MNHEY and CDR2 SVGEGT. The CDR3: CASRGIQTYNEQFF. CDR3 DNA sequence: TGTGCCAGCAGGGGGATCCAGACGTACAATGAGCAGTTCTTC.

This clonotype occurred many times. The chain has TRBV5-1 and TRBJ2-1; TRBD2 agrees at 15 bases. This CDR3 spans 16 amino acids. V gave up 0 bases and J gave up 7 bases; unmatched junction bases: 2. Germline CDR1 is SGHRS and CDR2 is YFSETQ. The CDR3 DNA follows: TGCGCCAGCAGCTTGGGTGGACTAGCGGGAGGGAATGAGCAGTTCTTC. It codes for CASSLGGLAGGNEQFF.

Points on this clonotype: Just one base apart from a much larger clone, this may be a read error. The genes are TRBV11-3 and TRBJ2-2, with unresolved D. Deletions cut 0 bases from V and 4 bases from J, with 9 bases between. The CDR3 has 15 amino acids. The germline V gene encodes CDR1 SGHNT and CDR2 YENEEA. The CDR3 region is CASSLDRATTGELFF. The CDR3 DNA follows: TGTGCCAGCAGCTTAGATCGAGCGACCACCGGGGAGCTGTTTTTT.

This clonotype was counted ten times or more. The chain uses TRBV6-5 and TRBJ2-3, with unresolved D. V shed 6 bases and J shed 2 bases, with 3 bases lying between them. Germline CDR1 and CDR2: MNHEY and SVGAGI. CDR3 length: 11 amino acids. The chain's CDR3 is CASRNTDTQYF. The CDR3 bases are TGTGCCAGCAGGAACACAGATACGCAGTATTTT.

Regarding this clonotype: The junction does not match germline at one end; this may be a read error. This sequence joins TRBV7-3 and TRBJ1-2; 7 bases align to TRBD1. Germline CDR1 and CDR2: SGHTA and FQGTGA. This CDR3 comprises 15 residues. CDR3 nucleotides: TGTGCAAGTCCCCAACAGGGGCGGGGCCGATCGGGCTACCCCTTC. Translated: CASPQQGRGRSGYPF.

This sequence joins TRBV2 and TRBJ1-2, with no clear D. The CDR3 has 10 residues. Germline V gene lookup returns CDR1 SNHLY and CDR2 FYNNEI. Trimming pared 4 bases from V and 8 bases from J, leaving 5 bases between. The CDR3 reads CASSVWGYTF. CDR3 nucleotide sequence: TGTGCCAGCAGTGTGTGGGGCTACACCTTC.

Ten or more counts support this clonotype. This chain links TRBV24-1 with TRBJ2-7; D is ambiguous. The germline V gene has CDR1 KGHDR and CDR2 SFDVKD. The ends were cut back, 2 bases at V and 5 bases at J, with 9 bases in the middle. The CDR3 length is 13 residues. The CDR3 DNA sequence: TGTGCCACCAGTGATTCCCCTTTGGACGAGCAGTACTTC. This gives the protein CATSDSPLDEQYF.

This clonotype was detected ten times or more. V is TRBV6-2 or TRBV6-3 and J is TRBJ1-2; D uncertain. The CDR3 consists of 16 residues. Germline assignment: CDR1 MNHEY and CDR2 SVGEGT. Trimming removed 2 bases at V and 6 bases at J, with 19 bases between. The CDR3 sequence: CASSYAWRGKGDGYTF. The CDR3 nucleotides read TGTGCCAGCAGTTACGCTTGGCGGGGAAAGGGAGATGGCTACACCTTC.

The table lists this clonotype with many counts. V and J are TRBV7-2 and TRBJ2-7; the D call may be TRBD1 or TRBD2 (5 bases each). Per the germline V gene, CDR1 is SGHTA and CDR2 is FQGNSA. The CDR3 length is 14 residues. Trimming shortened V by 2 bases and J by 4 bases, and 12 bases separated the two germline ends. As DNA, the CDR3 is TGTGCCAGCAGCTTACACGGGGCGAATTACGAGCAGTACTTC. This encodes CASSLHGANYEQYF.

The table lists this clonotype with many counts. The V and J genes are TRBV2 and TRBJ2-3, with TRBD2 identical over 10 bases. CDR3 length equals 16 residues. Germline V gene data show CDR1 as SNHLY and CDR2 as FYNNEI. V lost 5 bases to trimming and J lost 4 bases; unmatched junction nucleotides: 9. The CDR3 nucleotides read TGTGCCAGCAGTCATTTAGCGGGAGGTGGGCCAGATACGCAGTATTTT. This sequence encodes CASSHLAGGGPDTQYF.

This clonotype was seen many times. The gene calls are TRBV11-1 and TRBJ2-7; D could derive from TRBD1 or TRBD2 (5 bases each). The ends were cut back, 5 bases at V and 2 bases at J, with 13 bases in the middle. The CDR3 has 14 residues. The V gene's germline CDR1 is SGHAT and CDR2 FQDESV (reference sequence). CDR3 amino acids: CASSHRDGPYEQYF. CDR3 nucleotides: TGTGCCAGCAGCCACCGGGACGGCCCCTACGAGCAGTACTTC.

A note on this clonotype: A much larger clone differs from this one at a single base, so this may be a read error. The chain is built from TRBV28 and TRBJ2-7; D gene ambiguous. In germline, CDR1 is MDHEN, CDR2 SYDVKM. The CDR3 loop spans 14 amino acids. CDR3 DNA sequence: TGTGCCAGCAACGGTGGTCAGAGCTCCTACGAGCAGTGCTTC. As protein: CASNGGQSSYEQCF.

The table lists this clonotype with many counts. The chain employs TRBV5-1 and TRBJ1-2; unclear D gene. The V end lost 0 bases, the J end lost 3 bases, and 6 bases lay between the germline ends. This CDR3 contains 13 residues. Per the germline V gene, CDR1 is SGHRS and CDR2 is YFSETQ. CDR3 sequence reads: CASSLEAYYGYTF. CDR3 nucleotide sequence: TGCGCCAGCAGCTTGGAGGCCTACTATGGCTACACCTTC.